This TCR beta chain was profiled in a study of blood T cell repertoires in COVID-19. Study-wide background: The United States, Italy and Spain supplied acute and convalescent COVID-19 samples. In each case, the material was cDNA or gDNA derived from T cells, B-cell-depleted T cells, or PBMCs.

Per the original methods: Estimates of nucleated cell counts were drawn from the amplification of reference gene primers. TCRdb keeps only in-frame clones here, not all; method: immunoSEQ multiplex PCR. V and J calls plus clone size are reproduced from that table; the DNA served to infer D and trimming. The sample carries around 230,000 clones, just over 85% recorded once. This CDR3 has 15 residues. This chain connects TRBV21-1 to TRBJ1-6. TRBV21-1 is reported as a pseudogene. This sequence originates from a man younger than 45 who had recovered from COVID-19. Sequences were obtained from peripheral blood. This CDR3 is CASSGGPGGNSPLHF. CDR3 bases: TGTGCCAGCTCGGGGGGACCGGGAGGCAATTCACCCCTCCACTTT.